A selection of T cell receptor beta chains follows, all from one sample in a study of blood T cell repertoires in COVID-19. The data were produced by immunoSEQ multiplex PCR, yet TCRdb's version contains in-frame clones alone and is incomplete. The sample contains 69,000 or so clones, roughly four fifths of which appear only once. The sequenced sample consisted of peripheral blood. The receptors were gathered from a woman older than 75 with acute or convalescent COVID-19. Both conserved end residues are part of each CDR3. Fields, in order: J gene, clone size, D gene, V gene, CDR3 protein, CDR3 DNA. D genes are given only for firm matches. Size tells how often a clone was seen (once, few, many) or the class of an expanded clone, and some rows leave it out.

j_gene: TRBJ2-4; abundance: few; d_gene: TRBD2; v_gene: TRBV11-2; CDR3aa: CASSLERGVAKNIQYF; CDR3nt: TGTGCCAGCAGCCTTGAGCGGGGGGTAGCCAAAAACATTCAGTACTTC
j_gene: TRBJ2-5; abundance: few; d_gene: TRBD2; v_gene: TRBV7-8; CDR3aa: CASSLGMTSGGETQYF; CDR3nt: TGTGCCAGCAGCTTAGGGATGACTAGCGGGGGTGAGACCCAGTACTTC
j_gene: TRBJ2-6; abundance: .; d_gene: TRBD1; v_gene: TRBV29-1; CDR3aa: CSVGTANPSGANVLTF; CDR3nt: TGCAGCGTGGGGACAGCGAACCCCTCTGGGGCCAATGTCCTGACTTTC
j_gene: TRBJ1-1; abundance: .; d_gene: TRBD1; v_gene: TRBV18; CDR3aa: CASSPPGQGAGSPEAFF; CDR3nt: TGTGCCAGCTCACCTCCGGGACAGGGGGCGGGTAGCCCTGAAGCTTTCTTT
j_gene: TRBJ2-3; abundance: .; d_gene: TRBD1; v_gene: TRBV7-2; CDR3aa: CASSSSDRGDTQYF; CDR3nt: TGTGCCAGCAGCTCCTCGGACAGGGGAGATACGCAGTATTTT
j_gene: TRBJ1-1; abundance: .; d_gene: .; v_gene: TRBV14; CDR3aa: CASSQLNSMNTEAFF; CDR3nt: TGTGCCAGCAGCCAACTGAACAGCATGAACACTGAAGCTTTCTTT
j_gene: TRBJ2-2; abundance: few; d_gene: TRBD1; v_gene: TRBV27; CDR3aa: CASSWGQGNTGELFF; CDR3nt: TGTGCCAGCAGTTGGGGACAGGGCAACACCGGGGAGCTGTTTTTT
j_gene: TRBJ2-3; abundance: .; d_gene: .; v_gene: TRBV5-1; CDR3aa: CASSLGPSTDTQYF; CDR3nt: TGCGCCAGCAGCTTGGGGCCTAGCACAGATACGCAGTATTTT
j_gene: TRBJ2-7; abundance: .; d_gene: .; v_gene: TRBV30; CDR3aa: CAWSDQGVPGKHEQYF; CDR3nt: TGTGCCTGGAGTGACCAAGGAGTCCCAGGGAAACACGAGCAGTACTTC
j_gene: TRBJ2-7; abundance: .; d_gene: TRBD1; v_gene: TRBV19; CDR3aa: CASSILGTGGFYEQYF; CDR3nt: TGTGCCAGTAGTATTCTGGGGACAGGGGGCTTCTACGAGCAGTACTTC
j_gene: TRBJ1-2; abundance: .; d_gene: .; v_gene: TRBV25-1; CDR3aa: CASSESGRSSGYTF; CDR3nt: TGTGCCAGCAGTGAGAGTGGCAGGTCGAGTGGCTACACCTTC
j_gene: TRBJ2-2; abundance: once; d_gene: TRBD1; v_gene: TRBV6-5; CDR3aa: CASSTGQGRAGELFF; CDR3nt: TGTGCCAGCAGTACGGGACAGGGAAGGGCCGGGGAGCTGTTTTTT
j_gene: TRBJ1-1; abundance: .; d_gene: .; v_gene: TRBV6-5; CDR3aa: CASCGVETEAFF; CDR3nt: TGTGCCAGCTGCGGGGTAGAAACTGAAGCTTTCTTT
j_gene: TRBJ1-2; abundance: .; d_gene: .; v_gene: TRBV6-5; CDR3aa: CASTPGGARYGYTF; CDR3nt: TGTGCCAGCACCCCGGGGGGAGCACGCTATGGCTACACCTTC
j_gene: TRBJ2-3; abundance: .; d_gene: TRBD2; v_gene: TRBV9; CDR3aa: CASSAGDYTDTQYF; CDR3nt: TGTGCCAGCAGCGCCGGGGACTACACAGATACGCAGTATTTT
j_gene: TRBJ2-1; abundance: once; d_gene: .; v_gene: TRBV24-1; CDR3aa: CATSDPGLPYNEQFF; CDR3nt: TGTGCCACCAGTGACCCGGGACTGCCTTACAATGAGCAGTTCTTC
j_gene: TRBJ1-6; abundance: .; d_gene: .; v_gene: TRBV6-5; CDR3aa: CASRRQENSPLHF; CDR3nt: TGTGCCAGCAGACGACAGGAAAATTCACCCCTCCACTTT
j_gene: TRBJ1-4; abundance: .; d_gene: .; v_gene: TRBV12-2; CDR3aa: CASQVGQRNEKLFF; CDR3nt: TGTGCAAGTCAGGTGGGACAGCGTAATGAAAAACTGTTTTTT
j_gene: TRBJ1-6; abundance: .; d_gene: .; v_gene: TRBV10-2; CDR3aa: CASSAGAFAPLHF; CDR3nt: TGCGCCAGCAGTGCAGGGGCGTTCGCACCCCTCCACTTT
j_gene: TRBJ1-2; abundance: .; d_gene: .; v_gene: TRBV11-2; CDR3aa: CASSSSTGWGRDGYTF; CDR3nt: TGTGCCAGCAGCTCTTCCACAGGATGGGGGCGAGATGGCTACACCTTC
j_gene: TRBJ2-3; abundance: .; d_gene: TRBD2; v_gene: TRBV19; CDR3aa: CASRLNGAGGSGDTQYF; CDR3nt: TGTGCCAGTAGGCTGAATGGGGCGGGGGGATCGGGAGATACGCAGTATTTT
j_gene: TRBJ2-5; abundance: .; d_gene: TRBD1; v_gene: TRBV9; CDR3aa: CASSVAPGQGETQYF; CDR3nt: TGTGCCAGCAGCGTCGCACCGGGACAGGGGGAGACCCAGTACTTC
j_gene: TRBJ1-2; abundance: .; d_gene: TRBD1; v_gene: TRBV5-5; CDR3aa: CASSDRANYGYTF; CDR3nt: TGTGCCAGCAGCGACAGGGCAAACTATGGCTACACCTTC
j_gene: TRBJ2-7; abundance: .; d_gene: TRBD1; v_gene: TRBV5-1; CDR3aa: CASSMNPGQGEEQYF; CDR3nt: TGCGCCAGCAGCATGAACCCGGGACAGGGAGAAGAGCAGTACTTC
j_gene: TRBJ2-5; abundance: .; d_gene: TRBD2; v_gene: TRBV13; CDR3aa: CASSLYVRGTPSETQYF; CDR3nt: TGTGCCAGCAGCTTATATGTGCGGGGGACCCCCAGTGAGACCCAGTACTTC
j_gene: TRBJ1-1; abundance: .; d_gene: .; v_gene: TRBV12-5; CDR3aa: CASGSNPLGAEAFF; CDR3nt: TGTGCTAGTGGTTCTAACCCCCTCGGGGCTGAAGCTTTCTTT
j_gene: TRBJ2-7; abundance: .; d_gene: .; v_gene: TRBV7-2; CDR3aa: CASSLGGQGPGEQYF; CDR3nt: TGTGCCAGCAGCTTAGGGGGACAAGGGCCAGGGGAGCAGTACTTC
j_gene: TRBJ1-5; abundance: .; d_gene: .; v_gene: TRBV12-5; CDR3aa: CASGSAGGRNQPQHF; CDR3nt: TGTGCTAGTGGCTCCGCGGGGGGCCGCAATCAGCCCCAGCATTTT
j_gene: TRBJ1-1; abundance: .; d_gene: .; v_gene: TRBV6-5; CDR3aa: CASGTERGTEAFF; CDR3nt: TGTGCCAGTGGGACCGAACGGGGGACTGAAGCTTTCTTT
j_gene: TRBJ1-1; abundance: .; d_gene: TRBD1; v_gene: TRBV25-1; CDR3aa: CASSGQGAEAFF; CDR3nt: TGTGCCAGCAGTGGACAGGGGGCTGAAGCTTTCTTT
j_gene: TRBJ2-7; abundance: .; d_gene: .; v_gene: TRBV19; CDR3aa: CASSIGRAIHEQYF; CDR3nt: TGTGCCAGTAGTATAGGCAGGGCGATTCACGAGCAGTACTTC
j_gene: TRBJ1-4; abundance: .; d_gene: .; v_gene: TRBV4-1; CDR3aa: CASSRRVEKLFF; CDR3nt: TGCGCCAGCAGCCGCCGCGTTGAAAAACTGTTTTTT
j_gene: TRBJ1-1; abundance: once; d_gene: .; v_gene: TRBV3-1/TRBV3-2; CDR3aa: CASSQVGGDTEAFF; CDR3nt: TGTGCCAGCAGCCAAGTAGGAGGGGACACTGAAGCTTTCTTT
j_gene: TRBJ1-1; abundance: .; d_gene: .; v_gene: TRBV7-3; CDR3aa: CASSPVGLRMNTEAFF; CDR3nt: TGTGCCAGCAGTCCGGTGGGCTTAAGAATGAACACTGAAGCTTTCTTT
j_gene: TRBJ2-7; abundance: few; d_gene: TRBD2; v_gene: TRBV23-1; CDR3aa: CASSRAGFPLYEQYF; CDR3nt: TGCGCCAGCAGTCGAGCGGGGTTTCCCCTCTACGAGCAGTACTTC
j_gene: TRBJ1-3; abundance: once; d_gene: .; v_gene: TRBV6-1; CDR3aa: CASSESGDYSGNTIYF; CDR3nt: TGTGCCAGCAGTGAGAGCGGGGACTACTCTGGAAACACCATATATTTT